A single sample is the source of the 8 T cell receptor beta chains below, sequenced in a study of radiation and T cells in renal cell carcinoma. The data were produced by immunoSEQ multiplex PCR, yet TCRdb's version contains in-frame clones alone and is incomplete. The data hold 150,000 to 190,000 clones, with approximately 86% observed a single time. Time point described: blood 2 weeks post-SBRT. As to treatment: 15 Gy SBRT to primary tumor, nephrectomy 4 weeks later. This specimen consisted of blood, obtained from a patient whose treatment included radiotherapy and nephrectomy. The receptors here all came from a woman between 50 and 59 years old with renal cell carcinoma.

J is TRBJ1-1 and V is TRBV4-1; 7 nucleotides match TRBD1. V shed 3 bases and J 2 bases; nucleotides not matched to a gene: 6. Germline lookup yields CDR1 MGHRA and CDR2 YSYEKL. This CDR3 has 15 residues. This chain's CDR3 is CASSQKDRRNTEAFF. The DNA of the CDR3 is TGCGCCAGCAGCCAGAAGGACAGGAGAAACACTGAAGCTTTCTTT.

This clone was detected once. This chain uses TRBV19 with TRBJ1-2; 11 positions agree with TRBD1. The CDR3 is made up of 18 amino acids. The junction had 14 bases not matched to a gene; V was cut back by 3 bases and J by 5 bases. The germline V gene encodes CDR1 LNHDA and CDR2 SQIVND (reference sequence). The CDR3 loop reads CASSMSRPDRGRRYGYTF. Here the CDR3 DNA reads TGTGCCAGTAGTATGTCTCGGCCGGACAGGGGGCGAAGGTATGGCTACACCTTC.

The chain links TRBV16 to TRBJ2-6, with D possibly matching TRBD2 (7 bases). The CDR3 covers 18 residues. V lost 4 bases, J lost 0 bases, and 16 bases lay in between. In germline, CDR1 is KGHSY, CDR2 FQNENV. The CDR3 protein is CASSRGGLSFSGANVLTF. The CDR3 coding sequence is TGTGCCAGCAGCCGCGGGGGCCTCTCCTTCTCTGGGGCCAACGTCCTGACTTTC.

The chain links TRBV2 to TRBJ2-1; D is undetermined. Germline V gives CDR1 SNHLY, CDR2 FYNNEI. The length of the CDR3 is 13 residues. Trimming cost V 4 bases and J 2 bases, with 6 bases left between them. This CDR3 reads CASSVRTYNEQFF. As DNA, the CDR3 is TGTGCCAGCAGTGTGCGGACCTACAATGAGCAGTTCTTC.

As DNA, the CDR3 is TGCGCCAGCTCCCAGGGAGGGACTGAAGCTTTCTTT. It specifies CASSQGGTEAFF. This chain uses TRBV5-1 with TRBJ1-1, with D possibly matching TRBD1 (5 bases). Germline CDR1 reads SGHRS; CDR2 reads YFSETQ. CDR3 length: 12 residues. V was shortened by 7 bases and J by 5 bases, with 12 bases between the two germline ends.

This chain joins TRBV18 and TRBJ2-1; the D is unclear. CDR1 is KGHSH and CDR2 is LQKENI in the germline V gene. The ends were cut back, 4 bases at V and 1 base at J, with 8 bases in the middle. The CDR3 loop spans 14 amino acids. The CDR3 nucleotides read TGTGCCAGCTCACGCGGAATATCCTACAATGAGCAGTTCTTC. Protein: CASSRGISYNEQFF. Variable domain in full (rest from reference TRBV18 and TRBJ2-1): NAGVMQNPRHLVRRRGQEARLRCSPMKGHSHVYWYRQLPEEGLKFMVYLQKENIIDESGMPKERFSAEFPKEGPSILRIQQVVRGDSAAYFCASSRGISYNEQFFGPGTRLTVL.

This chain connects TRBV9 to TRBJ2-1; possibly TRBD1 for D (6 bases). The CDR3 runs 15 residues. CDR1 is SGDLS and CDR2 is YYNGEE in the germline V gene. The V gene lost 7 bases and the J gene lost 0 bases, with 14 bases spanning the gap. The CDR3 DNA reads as TGTGCCAGCTCGATCCGGGACACCTCCTACAATGAGCAGTTCTTC. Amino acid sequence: CASSIRDTSYNEQFF.

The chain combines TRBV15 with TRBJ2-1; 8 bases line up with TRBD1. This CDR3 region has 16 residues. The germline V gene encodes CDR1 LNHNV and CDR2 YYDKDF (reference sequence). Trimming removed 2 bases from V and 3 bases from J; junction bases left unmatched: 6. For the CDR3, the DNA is TGTGCCACCAGCAGACACGGGACAGGCAACTACAATGAGCAGTTCTTC. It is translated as CATSRHGTGNYNEQFF.